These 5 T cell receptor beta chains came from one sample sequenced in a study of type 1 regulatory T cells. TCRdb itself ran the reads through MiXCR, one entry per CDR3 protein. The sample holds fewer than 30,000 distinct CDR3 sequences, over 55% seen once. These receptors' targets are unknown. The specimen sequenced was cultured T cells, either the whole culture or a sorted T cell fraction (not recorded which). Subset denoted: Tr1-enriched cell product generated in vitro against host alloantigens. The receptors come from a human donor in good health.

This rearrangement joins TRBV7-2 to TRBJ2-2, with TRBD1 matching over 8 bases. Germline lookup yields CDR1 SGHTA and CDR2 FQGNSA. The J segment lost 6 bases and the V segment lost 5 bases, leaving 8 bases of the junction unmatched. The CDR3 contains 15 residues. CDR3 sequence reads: CASSPGTGLSGELFF. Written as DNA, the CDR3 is TGTGCCAGCAGCCCAGGGACAGGTCTGTCCGGGGAGCTGTTTTTT.

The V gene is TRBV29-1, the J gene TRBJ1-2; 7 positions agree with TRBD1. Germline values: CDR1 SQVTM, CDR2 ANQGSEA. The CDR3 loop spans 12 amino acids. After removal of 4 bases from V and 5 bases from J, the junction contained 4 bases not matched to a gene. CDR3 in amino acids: CSVGDSSYGYTF. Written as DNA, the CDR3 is TGCAGCGTTGGGGACAGCTCTTATGGCTACACCTTC.

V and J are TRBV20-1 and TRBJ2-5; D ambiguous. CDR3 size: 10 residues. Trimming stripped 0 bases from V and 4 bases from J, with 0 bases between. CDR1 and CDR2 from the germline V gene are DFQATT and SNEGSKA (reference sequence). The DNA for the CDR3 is TGCAGTGCTAGAGAAGAGACCCAGTACTTC. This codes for CSAREETQYF.

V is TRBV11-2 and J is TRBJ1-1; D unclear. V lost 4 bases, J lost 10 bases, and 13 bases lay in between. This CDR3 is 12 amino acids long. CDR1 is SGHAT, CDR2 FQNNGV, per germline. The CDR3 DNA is TGTGCCAGCAGCTCCGTCCCTGGTGGAGCTTTCTTT. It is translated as CASSSVPGGAFF.

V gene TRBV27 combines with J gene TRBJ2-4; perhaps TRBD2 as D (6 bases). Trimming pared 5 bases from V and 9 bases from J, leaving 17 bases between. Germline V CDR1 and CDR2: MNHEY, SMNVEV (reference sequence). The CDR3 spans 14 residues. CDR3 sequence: CASSPQLAVGIQYF. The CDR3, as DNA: TGTGCCAGCAGTCCGCAACTAGCAGTCGGCATTCAGTACTTC.